One sample yielded the 14 T cell receptor beta chains listed below, sequenced in a study of post-analysis software for immune sequencing data. Study conclusions and caveats: Comparison of patients with controls showed about 5 TRBV segments more frequent in patients, TRBV5-6, TRBV5-1 and TRBV20-1 among them.

Libraries were made from TCR beta cDNA, and they carried unique molecular identifiers. TCRdb passed the PCR reads through MiXCR, listing each CDR3 protein once. The table records 700,000 to 900,000 distinct CDR3 sequences, around 45% of them present only once. The antigens for these receptors are not known. Material for sequencing was blood. These receptors were collected from a girl between 10 and 17 years old with multiple sclerosis.

The chain employs TRBV30 and TRBJ2-1; weak D call: TRBD1 (6 bases). This CDR3 spans 11 amino acids. Trimming took 4 bases from V and 7 from J, leaving 8 bases between them. Per the germline V gene, CDR1 is GTSNPN and CDR2 is SVGIG (reference sequence). The chain's CDR3 is CAWNRVNEQFF. The CDR3 DNA reads as TGTGCCTGGAACAGGGTGAATGAGCAGTTCTTC.

The rearrangement uses TRBV20-1 and TRBJ2-2; D is perhaps TRBD1 (5 bases). The CDR3 extends over 16 amino acids. V was cut by 0 bases and J by 1 base, with 12 bases left in between. From germline, CDR1 is DFQATT and CDR2 SNEGSKA (reference sequence). Written as DNA, the CDR3 is TGCAGTGCTAGAGATGGGGCAGGTGTGAACACCGGGGAGCTGTTTTTT. Protein: CSARDGAGVNTGELFF.

V and J are TRBV3-1 and TRBJ2-1, with TRBD2 as a possible D gene (6 bases). CDR1 LGHDT and CDR2 YNNKEL come from the germline V gene (reference sequence). Trimming removed 4 bases at V and 0 bases at J, with 19 bases between. The CDR3 has 18 amino acids. CDR3 protein: CASSLRGGPLSSYNEQFF. The CDR3 DNA reads as TGTGCCAGCAGCCTGAGGGGAGGTCCCCTGAGCTCCTACAATGAGCAGTTCTTC.

The rearrangement uses TRBV5-1 and TRBJ2-4; D might be TRBD1 (6 bases). Germline V gene sequence: CDR1 SGHRS, CDR2 YFSETQ. The V end was cut by 3 bases, the J end by 13 bases, with 11 bases between. The CDR3 is 11 residues long. The CDR3 coding sequence is TGCGCCAGCAGCTCAGGGGAGCAGCAGTACTTC. It is translated as CASSSGEQQYF.

Comment on this clonotype: Germline and junction disagree at one end, which may indicate a read error. The V gene is TRBV7-7, the J gene TRBJ2-2; weak D call: TRBD2 (6 bases). The CDR3 is 19 amino acids. Germline values: CDR1 SSHAT, CDR2 FNYEAQ (reference sequence). The CDR3 coding sequence is TGTGCTAGCAGCCCGGGCGGAATCGGGAGAACGAGAAACACCGGGGAGCTGTTTTTT. Its protein product is CASSPGGIGRTRNTGELFF.

The table lists this clonotype with a few counts. The chain links TRBV27 to TRBJ2-1; D may match TRBD1 or TRBD2 (5 bases each). Gene TRBJ2-7 matches the end of the DNA better, so the J call may be wrong. This CDR3 is built from 13 residues. CDR1 is MNHEY and CDR2 is SMNVEV in the germline V gene (reference sequence). The CDR3 nucleotides read TGTGCCAGCAGTTTACCGGGGCGCTACGAGCAGTACTTC. It codes for CASSLPGRYEQYF.

The chain joins TRBV12-3 or TRBV12-4 to TRBJ2-3, with 7 nucleotides matching TRBD2. J was trimmed by 3 bases and V by 5 bases; bases with no gene match: 5. The CDR3 is 14 residues long. Here the CDR3 DNA reads TGTGCCAGCAGTGGGGGGACTAAAACAGATACGCAGTATTTT. Translating gives CASSGGTKTDTQYF.

V gene TRBV20-1 combines with J gene TRBJ2-4, with D possibly matching TRBD2 (5 bases). Trimming took off 2 bases at V and 1 base at J, with 6 bases between the two ends. The CDR3 is 13 amino acids. Germline V gene lookup returns CDR1 DFQATT and CDR2 SNEGSKA (reference sequence). The CDR3 bases are TGCAGTGCTAGACAGCGGGCCAAAAACATTCAGTACTTC. Its protein product is CSARQRAKNIQYF.

This clonotype was counted between two and nine times. This chain connects TRBV12-3 or TRBV12-4 to TRBJ1-5, with TRBD1 identical over 7 bases. The CDR3 loop spans 15 amino acids. The J segment lost 3 bases and the V segment lost 5 bases, leaving 7 bases of the junction unmatched. In DNA form, the CDR3 reads TGTGCCAGCAGTCCAAGGACAGGATCCAATCAGCCCCAGCATTTT. It translates to CASSPRTGSNQPQHF.

This clonotype has just a few counts. One end of the junction varies from germline; a read error may be responsible. The rearrangement joins TRBV29-1 to TRBJ2-2; D unclear. In germline, CDR1 is SQVTM, CDR2 ANQGSEA. The CDR3 runs to 12 residues. The CDR3 DNA reads as TGCAGCGTGGAAGCACCAACCGGGGAGCTGTTTTTT. Protein sequence: CSVEAPTGELFF.

As to this clonotype: A read error may produce the germline difference seen at one junction end. The genes are TRBV5-1 and TRBJ2-5; D gene unclear. This CDR3 region has 17 residues. CDR1 is SGHRS and CDR2 is YFSETQ in the germline V gene. The CDR3 DNA reads TGCGCCAGCAGCTTAGGGTTCAGAGGACCGTACCAAGAGACCCGGTACTTC. Encoded protein: CASSLGFRGPYQETRYF.

This sequence joins TRBV5-1 and TRBJ2-4; D remains unclear. The ends were cut back, 2 bases at V and 0 bases at J, with 12 bases in the middle. The length of the CDR3 is 16 residues. Germline values: CDR1 SGHRS, CDR2 YFSETQ. The CDR3 spells CASSFGAAIAKNIQYF. CDR3 nucleotide sequence: TGCGCCAGCAGCTTTGGAGCAGCTATAGCCAAAAACATTCAGTACTTC.

This rearrangement joins TRBV27 to TRBJ2-7; 12 nucleotides agree with TRBD2. The CDR3 spans 16 residues. The V gene's germline CDR1 is MNHEY and CDR2 SMNVEV (reference sequence). V shed 0 bases, J shed 6 bases, and the junction held 6 bases outside the gene matches. The CDR3 spells CASSLSTSGSLCEQYF. The DNA for the CDR3 is TGTGCCAGCAGTTTATCGACTAGCGGGAGCTTGTGCGAGCAGTACTTC.

The V and J genes are TRBV12-3 or TRBV12-4 and TRBJ1-5; D uncertain. V lost 3 bases and J 6 bases, leaving 9 bases between the germline ends. The CDR3 is 13 residues long. In DNA, the CDR3 is TGTGCCAGCAGTTTTCTCGCGAGTCAGCCCCAGCATTTT. It yields the protein CASSFLASQPQHF.